This T cell receptor (beta chain) is from a study of T cells in women clearing cervical HPV infection. Whole-study context: No precancer developed; the control's incident HPV16 infection cleared within 12 months. Only a few women had HLA typing results available.

Details on this clone: Its matching antigen is unknown. The read falls 3 residues short of the CDR3 end, and the missing part is taken from the germline J gene.

Germline-derived CDR1 and CDR2 are MNHEY and SVGEGT. With V trimmed by 4 bases and J by 1 base, 0 bases remained unmatched. CDR3 length equals 15 residues. Sequencing used immunoSEQ multiplex PCR; TCRdb keeps in-frame clones, though not all of them. The repertoire shows tens of thousands of clones; the top ten hold approximately 40%. Overall study findings and caveats: TRBV6-7 relative abundance averaged approximately 0.11% in cases and about 0.17% in controls.

Prevalent HPV16 infections were excluded; only incident single HPV16 infections included. The chain carries TRBV6-2 or TRBV6-3 and TRBJ2-2, with 10 nucleotides matching TRBD2. Sequencing was carried out using blood buffy coat. The receptor's source is a woman between 18 and 70 years old with a cervical HPV16 infection that either progressed to CIN3+ or cleared (not recorded which). CDR3 DNA, as far as it was read: TGTGCCAGCAGTTTAGCGGGAGGGAACACCGGGGAG. Translation gives CASSLAGGNTGE. The complete CDR3 protein is CASSLAGGNTGELFF.